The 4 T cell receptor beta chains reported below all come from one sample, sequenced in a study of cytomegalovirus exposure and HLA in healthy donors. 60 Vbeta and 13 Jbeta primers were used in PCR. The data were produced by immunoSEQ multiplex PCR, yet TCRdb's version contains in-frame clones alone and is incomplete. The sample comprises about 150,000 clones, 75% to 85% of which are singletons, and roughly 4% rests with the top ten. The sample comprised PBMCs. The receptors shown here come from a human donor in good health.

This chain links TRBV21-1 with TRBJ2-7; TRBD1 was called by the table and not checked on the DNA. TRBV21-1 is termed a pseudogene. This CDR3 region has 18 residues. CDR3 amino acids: CASSRRDRGKASNYEQYF. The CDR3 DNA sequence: TGTGCCAGCAGCCGCCGGGACAGGGGCAAAGCCTCAAACTACGAGCAGTACTTC.

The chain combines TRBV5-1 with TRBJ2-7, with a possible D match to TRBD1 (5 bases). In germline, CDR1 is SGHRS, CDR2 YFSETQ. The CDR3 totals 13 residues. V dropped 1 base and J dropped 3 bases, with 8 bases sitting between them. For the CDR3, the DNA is TGCGCCAGCAGCTTGACAGGAGACTACGAGCAGTACTTC. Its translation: CASSLTGDYEQYF.

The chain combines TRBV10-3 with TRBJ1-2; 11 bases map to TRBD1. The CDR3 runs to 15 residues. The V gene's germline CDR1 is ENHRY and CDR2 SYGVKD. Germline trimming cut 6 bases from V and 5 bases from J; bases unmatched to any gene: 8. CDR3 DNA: TGTGCCATCAGGGAGGACAGGGGGCGGGTGTATGGCTACACCTTC. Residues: CAIREDRGRVYGYTF.

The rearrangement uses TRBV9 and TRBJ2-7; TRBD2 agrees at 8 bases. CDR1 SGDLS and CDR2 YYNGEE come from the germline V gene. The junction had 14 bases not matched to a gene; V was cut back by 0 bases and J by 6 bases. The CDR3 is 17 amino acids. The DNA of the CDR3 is TGTGCCAGCAGCGTAGAAAGCGGGGGCCGGACCCGCCCCGAGCAGTACTTC. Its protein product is CASSVESGGRTRPEQYF.